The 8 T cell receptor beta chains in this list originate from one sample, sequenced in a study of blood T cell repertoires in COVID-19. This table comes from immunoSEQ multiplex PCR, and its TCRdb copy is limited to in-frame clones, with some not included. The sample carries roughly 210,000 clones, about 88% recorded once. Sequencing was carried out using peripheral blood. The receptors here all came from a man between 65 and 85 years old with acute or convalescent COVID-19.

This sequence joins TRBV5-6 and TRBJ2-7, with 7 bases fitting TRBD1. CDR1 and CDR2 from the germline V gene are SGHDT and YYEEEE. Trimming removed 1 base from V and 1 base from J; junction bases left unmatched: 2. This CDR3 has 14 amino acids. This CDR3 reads CASSLSGQSYEQYF. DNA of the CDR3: TGTGCCAGCAGCTTGTCGGGACAGTCCTACGAGCAGTACTTC.

The DNA for the CDR3 is TGTGCCAGCAGCAAATGGAACCGGACACCCCAAGAGACCCAGTACTTC. This codes for CASSKWNRTPQETQYF. The genes are TRBV21-1 and TRBJ2-5; TRBD1 was called by the table and not checked on the DNA. TRBV21-1 is listed as a pseudogene. The CDR3 totals 16 residues.

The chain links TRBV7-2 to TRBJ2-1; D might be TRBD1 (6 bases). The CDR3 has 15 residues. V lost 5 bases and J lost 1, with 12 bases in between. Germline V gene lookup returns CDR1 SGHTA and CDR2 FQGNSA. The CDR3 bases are TGTGCCAGCAGCCCTCAACAGGGTTCCTACAATGAGCAGTTCTTC. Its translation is CASSPQQGSYNEQFF.

The CDR3 reads CASSLSGLGGYTF. CDR3 nucleotide sequence: TGTGCCAGCAGTTTATCAGGGTTGGGTGGCTACACCTTC. The chain links TRBV28 to TRBJ1-2; possibly TRBD1 for D (5 bases). The CDR3 has 13 amino acids. Germline CDR1 and CDR2: MDHEN and SYDVKM. The V end lost 1 base, the J end lost 7 bases, and 10 bases lay between the germline ends.

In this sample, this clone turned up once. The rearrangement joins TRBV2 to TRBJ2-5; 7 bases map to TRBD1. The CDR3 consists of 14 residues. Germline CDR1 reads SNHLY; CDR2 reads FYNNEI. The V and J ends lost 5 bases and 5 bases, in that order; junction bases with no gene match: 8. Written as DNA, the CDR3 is TGTGCCAGCAGTTTCGACAGGGTAACGGAGACCCAGTACTTC. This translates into CASSFDRVTETQYF.

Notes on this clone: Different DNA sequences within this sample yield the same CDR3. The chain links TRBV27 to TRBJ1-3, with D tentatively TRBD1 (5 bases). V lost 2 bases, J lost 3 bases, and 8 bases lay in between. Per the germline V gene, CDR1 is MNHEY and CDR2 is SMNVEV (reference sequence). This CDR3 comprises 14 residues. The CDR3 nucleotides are TGTGCCAGCAGTTTACGGGGGGGTGGAAACACCATATATTTT. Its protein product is CASSLRGGGNTIYF.

CDR3 amino acids: CASSLAVYGAQDQPQHF. The DNA of the CDR3 is TGTGCCAGCAGCTTGGCCGTTTATGGGGCGCAGGATCAGCCCCAGCATTTT. The rearrangement uses TRBV5-5 and TRBJ1-5; tentative D call: TRBD1 (5 bases). V was trimmed by 0 bases and J by 5 bases, leaving 18 bases between them. This CDR3 comprises 17 residues. Germline V lookup: CDR1 SGHKS, CDR2 YYEKEE (reference sequence).

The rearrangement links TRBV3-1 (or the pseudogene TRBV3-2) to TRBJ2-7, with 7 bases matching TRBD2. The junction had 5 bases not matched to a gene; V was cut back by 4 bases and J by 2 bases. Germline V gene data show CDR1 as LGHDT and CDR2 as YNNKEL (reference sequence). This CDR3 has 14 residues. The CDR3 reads CASSRAAGTYEQYF. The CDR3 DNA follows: TGTGCCAGCAGCCGGGCAGCGGGAACCTACGAGCAGTACTTC.